Listed below are T cell receptor beta chains from one sample, sequenced in a study of T cell responses to AZD1222 COVID-19 vaccine. The protocol was immunoSEQ multiplex PCR, while the TCRdb copy is restricted to in-frame clones and leaves out a portion. The sample includes about 110,000 clones, roughly 90% of them seen just once. Sample: peripheral blood, taken on day 0 of AZD1222 vaccination. These receptors were taken from an adult in good health. Each CDR3 is given with its conserved first and last residue. A D gene is named only where the DNA matches it firmly.

>TRBV7-3|-
CASSLSAGLTDTQYF
>TRBV7-9|TRBD1
CASSSDREAAGNTIYF
>TRBV11-3|-
CASSSDRMESTQYF
>TRBV7-2|TRBD1
CASSTGTGERETQYF
>TRBV27|-
CASSPWSGETQYF
>TRBV7-2|TRBD2
CASSFVAGTAYEQYF
>TRBV18|TRBD1
CASSPPGQGAGELFF
>TRBV5-3|-
CTRGETEAFF
>TRBV28|-
CASSLQGRYGYTF
>TRBV12-3/TRBV12-4|-
CASTYSNQPQHF
>TRBV4-3|-
CASSQEVAGSTDTQYF
>TRBV12-5|-
CASGSPRRRGYEQYF
>TRBV19|TRBD1
CASSSSGTGVIEQYF
>TRBV28|-
CASSLLYNEQFF
>TRBV28|-
CASSLRDTGELFF
>TRBV10-3|-
CAISESPVNQPQHF
>TRBV7-9|TRBD2
CASSPRDYNTGELFF
>TRBV3-1/TRBV3-2|-
CASSVQPGNNEQFF
>TRBV7-3|-
CASSLSPAAEAFF
>TRBV3-1/TRBV3-2|-
CASSLRTTNEKLFF
>TRBV6-2/TRBV6-3|-
CASSRTASGNTIYF
>TRBV15|-
CATAQGTANEKLFF
>TRBV3-1/TRBV3-2|-
CASSLRINEQFF
>TRBV5-4|-
CASSQRRQGTDEQYF
>TRBV4-3|TRBD1
CASSQEGGAGGTQYF
>TRBV27|TRBD2
CASSLAGGGTQYF
>TRBV12-3/TRBV12-4|-
CASSFSNTEAFF
>TRBV18|TRBD1
CASSPLTGNTEKLFF
>TRBV4-1|TRBD2
CASSLRLAGTGELFF
>TRBV5-1|-
CASSLQGRSTDTQYF
>TRBV18|-
CASSPRVVARSYNEQFF
>TRBV14|-
CASSGGHAYNSPLHF
>TRBV27|-
CASSWLFSYNSPLHF
>TRBV30|-
CAWSLGPTSGNTIYF
>TRBV18|-
CASSPQESNQPQHF
>TRBV7-3|-
CASSPGTFSTDTQYF
>TRBV5-4|-
CASSSRGGLLGYTF
>TRBV4-2|-
CASSQGAGPRGYTF
>TRBV7-3|TRBD2
CASSYSGRNTDTQYF
>TRBV11-3|-
CASSLTGTLYGYTF
>TRBV6-1|-
CASSVIPGQRHNEQFF
>TRBV5-5|-
CASSLEGAPGTQYF
>TRBV6-1|TRBD1
CASSETGGPSYNEQFF
>TRBV27|-
CASSAAGNPSGNTIYF
>TRBV30|TRBD1
CAWSVEGGRRDQPQHF
>TRBV6-1|-
CASSETGTGNLFGGYTF
>TRBV5-1|-
CASSLTSYGYTF
>TRBV15|TRBD1
CATSRTGGRSPLHF
>TRBV7-9|-
CASSLGEGGPNQPQHF
>TRBV5-1|-
CASSSRDRGNEQFF
>TRBV5-6|-
CASSLQPVGEAFF
>TRBV5-1|TRBD1
CASSRKTGESANYGYTF
>TRBV30|-
CAWSGSVLRAEAFF
>TRBV3-1/TRBV3-2|-
CASSQESLYGYTF
>TRBV4-1|-
CASSQVRVSGANVLTF
>TRBV27|TRBD1
CASSPTLQGTAFF
>TRBV19|-
CASSRGQAKNIQYF
>TRBV28|-
CASSEGSQPQHF
>TRBV19|TRBD1
CASSATGTGVYYGYTF